This T cell receptor beta chain was sequenced in a study of OX40 agonist ivuxolimab in advanced cancers. On the study more broadly: Patients were given ivuxolimab, an antibody that agonizes OX40 (CD134).

Study conclusions and caveats: Patients with a partial response at 0.1-3.0 mg/kg had among the lowest clonal expansion. Also showing low normalized T-cell clonal expansion were some of the nonresponders. Among expanded peripheral T cells, antigen specificity went undetermined.

The data were produced by immunoSEQ multiplex PCR, yet TCRdb's version contains in-frame clones alone and is incomplete. The table includes about 73,000 clones, roughly 90% detected once. On this clone: Its target is unknown.

The CDR3 has 15 amino acids. Germline CDR1 is SGHDT and CDR2 is YYEEEE. The V segment lost 0 bases and the J segment 5 bases; nucleotides outside the gene matches: 7. The V call is TRBV5-6, the J call TRBJ2-5; TRBD1 agrees at 7 bases. This TCR was sampled from an adult with an advanced solid tumor such as melanoma, head and neck, liver or kidney cancer. The sample consisted of CD4+ or CD8+ T cells sorted from blood, taken in a trial of the OX40 agonist ivuxolimab. CDR3: CASSLGQTGLETQYF. In DNA form, the CDR3 reads TGTGCCAGCAGCTTGGGGCAGACAGGGTTGGAGACCCAGTACTTC.